Here is one T cell receptor (beta chain) with its context. Antigen unknown. This PCR relied on a set of 60 Vbeta primers and 13 Jbeta primers. Sequencing was performed with immunoSEQ multiplex PCR; in TCRdb, only in-frame clones are kept and a portion is missing. The table lists more than 95,000 clones, approximately 76% of them singletons. These data are taken from a study of cytomegalovirus exposure and HLA in healthy donors. Study-level results: Most TCRs appeared rarely, but some public TCRs recurred in many donors.

Per the germline V gene, CDR1 is SGHAT and CDR2 is FQNNGV. CDR3 size: 13 residues. Trimming removed 3 bases at V and 2 bases at J, with 8 bases between. Sequenced material: PBMCs. The origin of this receptor is a woman aged 18-29 years in good health and CMV-seropositive. The chain joins TRBV11-2 to TRBJ2-7; D remains unclear. CDR3 in amino acids: CASSFRQTYEQYF. CDR3 bases: TGTGCCAGCAGCTTTAGACAAACCTACGAGCAGTACTTC.